A single sample is the source of the 24 T cell receptor beta chains below, sequenced in a study of cytomegalovirus exposure and HLA in healthy donors. Primers: 60 Vbeta forward and 13 Jbeta reverse. Clones were sequenced by immunoSEQ multiplex PCR, and TCRdb holds only the in-frame ones, with some missing. In the table there are 150,000 to 200,000 clones, 80% of which are singletons. Source material: PBMCs. Receptor source: a male donor in good health and CMV-seropositive.

The V and J genes are TRBV9 and TRBJ2-1; possibly TRBD1 for D (6 bases). Germline lookup yields CDR1 SGDLS and CDR2 YYNGEE. The CDR3 is made up of 15 amino acids. V lost 3 bases to trimming and J lost 7 bases, with 17 bases between them. CDR3 protein: CASSARDTLRNEQFF. The CDR3 DNA reads TGTGCCAGCAGCGCTCGGGACACCTTGAGAAATGAGCAGTTCTTC.

The V gene is TRBV11-3, the J gene TRBJ2-7; D ambiguous. This CDR3 region has 14 residues. The germline V gene encodes CDR1 SGHNT and CDR2 YENEEA. Trimming left V 0 bases short and J 4 bases short, with 10 bases between. This chain's CDR3 is CASSLDLGSYEQYF. CDR3 nucleotide sequence: TGTGCCAGCAGCTTAGATCTAGGCTCTTACGAGCAGTACTTC.

J is TRBJ2-7 and V is TRBV7-9; D not certain. Trimming took off 4 bases at V and 1 base at J, with 5 bases between the two ends. The CDR3 has 12 residues. The V gene's germline CDR1 is SEHNR and CDR2 FQNEAQ (reference sequence). In DNA, the CDR3 is TGTGCCAGCAGCTCAGTATCCTACGAGCAGTACTTC. Amino acid sequence: CASSSVSYEQYF.

V is TRBV5-1 and J is TRBJ1-1; D might be TRBD1 (6 bases). The germline V gene has CDR1 SGHRS and CDR2 YFSETQ. CDR3 length: 15 amino acids. V was pared by 5 bases and J by 5 bases, with 19 bases between. The CDR3 sequence is CASSTLVSQGTEAFF. The CDR3 DNA is TGCGCCAGCAGTACTCTTGTCTCCCAGGGGACTGAAGCTTTCTTT.

The chain is built from TRBV14 and TRBJ2-5; D is unclear. The V end lost 1 base, the J end lost 5 bases, and 5 bases lay between the germline ends. CDR3 length: 12 residues. Germline loops: CDR1 SGHDN, CDR2 FVKESK. The CDR3 bases are TGTGCCAGCAGCCAAGTATTCGAGACCCAGTACTTC. This gives the protein CASSQVFETQYF. Using reference TRBV14 and TRBJ2-5 for the parts outside the CDR3, the full variable domain is EAGVTQFPSHSVIEKGQTVTLRCDPISGHDNLYWYRRVMGKEIKFLLHFVKESKQDESGMPNNRFLAERTGGTYSTLKVQPAELEDSGVYFCASSQVFETQYFGPGTRLLVL.

The sample holds one count of this clone. The chain recombines TRBV21-1 with TRBJ2-2; the table's D call, TRBD2, was not checked against the DNA. TRBV21-1 is assigned pseudogene status. The CDR3 contains 13 residues. CDR3 residues: CASGEGNTGELFF. The CDR3 nucleotides read TGTGCCAGCGGGGAGGGGAACACCGGGGAGCTGTTTTTT.

The V gene is TRBV5-6, the J gene TRBJ2-7; 7 bases map to TRBD2. V lost 3 bases and J lost 9; bases outside the gene matches: 6. CDR1 SGHDT and CDR2 YYEEEE come from the germline V gene. This CDR3 comprises 12 residues. The DNA of the CDR3 is TGTGCCAGCAGCTATAGACTAGCCGGGCAGTACTTC. Protein: CASSYRLAGQYF.

This clone came up once. The chain links TRBV11-1 to TRBJ2-3; the match to TRBD2 covers 7 bases. CDR3 size: 14 residues. J lost 0 bases, V lost 6 bases, and 3 bases had no gene match. Germline V lookup: CDR1 SGHAT, CDR2 FQDESV (reference sequence). In DNA form, the CDR3 reads TGTGCCAGCAGGCGGGACTATAGCACAGATACGCAGTATTTT. Translated, it gives CASRRDYSTDTQYF.

This clone was counted between two and nine times. J is TRBJ1-4 and V is TRBV2; D is perhaps TRBD1 (5 bases). Germline CDR1 reads SNHLY; CDR2 reads FYNNEI. Trimming removed 3 bases from V and 6 bases from J, with 11 bases in between. The CDR3 has 14 residues. The CDR3 reads CASSEGGVDEKLFF. The CDR3 bases are TGTGCCAGCAGTGAGGGGGGGGTGGATGAAAAACTGTTTTTT.

The V gene is TRBV9, the J gene TRBJ2-1; D ambiguous. The CDR3 runs to 13 residues. V lost 4 bases and J lost 5, with 10 bases in between. The germline V gene has CDR1 SGDLS and CDR2 YYNGEE. CDR3 sequence: CASSRIVHNEQFF. For the CDR3, the DNA is TGTGCCAGCAGCAGAATAGTTCACAATGAGCAGTTCTTC.

The gene calls are TRBV7-2 and TRBJ2-3; possibly TRBD1 for D (6 bases). The CDR3 length is 13 residues. Germline V lookup: CDR1 SGHTA, CDR2 FQGNSA. The V and J ends lost 0 bases and 8 bases respectively, with 9 bases between them. The CDR3 here is CASSLAQQGTQYF. Written as DNA, the CDR3 is TGTGCCAGCAGCTTAGCGCAACAGGGTACGCAGTATTTT.

To note about this clone: At one end, the junction sequence differs from germline, possibly due to a read error. This CDR3 reads CSSSLDLGGVGSEAFF. In DNA, the CDR3 is TGTTCCAGCAGCTTAGATTTAGGAGGCGTCGGTTCTGAAGCTTTCTTT. The J gene is TRBJ1-1, the V gene TRBV7-9; D is ambiguous. The CDR3 length is 16 residues. Germline assignment: CDR1 SEHNR and CDR2 FQNEAQ (reference sequence).

J is TRBJ2-3 and V is TRBV12-5; 10 bases are shared with TRBD2. Losses at the gene ends were 6 bases for V and 2 bases for J; bases not matched to a gene: 5. The CDR3 has 15 residues. In germline, CDR1 is LGHNT, CDR2 FRNRAP. The CDR3 reads CASGLAGGSTDTQYF. The DNA for the CDR3 is TGTGCTAGTGGGTTAGCGGGAGGTTCCACAGATACGCAGTATTTT. The whole variable domain, remainder taken from reference TRBV12-5 and TRBJ2-3, is DARVTQTPRHKVTEMGQEVTMRCQPILGHNTVFWYRQTMMQGLELLAYFRNRAPLDDSGMPKDRFSAEMPDATLATLKIQPSEPRDSAVYFCASGLAGGSTDTQYFGPGTRLTVL.

The J gene is TRBJ1-4, the V gene TRBV13; 7 bases match TRBD1. The CDR3 length is 14 residues. The J segment lost 5 bases and the V segment lost 5 bases, leaving 5 bases of the junction unmatched. CDR1 and CDR2 from the germline V gene are PRHDT and FYEKMQ (reference sequence). CDR3 protein: CASSLGQRNEKLFF. The CDR3, as DNA: TGTGCCAGCAGCCTGGGACAGAGGAATGAAAAACTGTTTTTT.

The chain joins TRBV28 to TRBJ2-2; tentative D call: TRBD2 (5 bases). Germline assignment: CDR1 MDHEN and CDR2 SYDVKM. The CDR3 length is 15 residues. The V and J ends lost 3 bases and 4 bases respectively, with 12 bases between them. The CDR3 DNA is TGTGCCAGCAGTTTCCCTGCGGGCCTCACCGGGGAGCTGTTTTTT. The encoded protein is CASSFPAGLTGELFF.

The chain recombines TRBV28 with TRBJ2-4, with 7 bases that match TRBD2. Germline values: CDR1 MDHEN, CDR2 SYDVKM. J gave up 3 bases and V 5 bases, and 4 bases lay outside the gene matches. There are 14 residues in the CDR3. The CDR3 loop is CASSVTGGKNIQYF. The CDR3 nucleotides are TGTGCCAGCAGTGTCACGGGAGGCAAAAACATTCAGTACTTC.

This clone was seen only once. V usage is TRBV6-1 and J usage is TRBJ2-5; no firm D call. The CDR3 length is 13 residues. Trimming left V 6 bases short and J 5 bases short, with 13 bases between. From germline, CDR1 is MNHNS and CDR2 SASEGT. The CDR3 spells CASSFGERETQYF. The CDR3 region has the DNA TGTGCCAGCAGCTTCGGAGAGAGGGAGACCCAGTACTTC.

The chain has TRBV19 and TRBJ1-2; tentatively, D is TRBD1 (6 bases). Between the trimmed V and J ends, which lost 3 bases and 2 bases, there was a span of 16 bases. Germline V gives CDR1 LNHDA, CDR2 SQIVND (reference sequence). The CDR3 is made up of 16 amino acids. The CDR3 spells CASSIPSLDSNYGYTF. The CDR3, as DNA: TGTGCCAGTAGTATCCCCTCCTTGGACAGCAACTATGGCTACACCTTC.

The rearrangement links TRBV21-1 to TRBJ1-2; the table names TRBD1, a call not compared with the DNA. TRBV21-1 is designated a pseudogene. The CDR3 spans 20 residues. The DNA for the CDR3 is TGTGCCAGCAGCAAAATTCTAGAAGTCCAGGACAGGGGCGTATACTATGGCTACACCTTC. It codes for CASSKILEVQDRGVYYGYTF.

About this clone: One end of the junction does not line up with germline, which may come from a read error. The rearrangement links TRBV2 to TRBJ1-1, with 9 bases identical to TRBD1. The CDR3 has 14 amino acids. The germline gives CDR1 SNHLY, CDR2 FYNNEI. The chain's CDR3 is CASRSDRGNAEAFF. CDR3 nucleotides: TGTGCCAGCAGATCCGACAGGGGGAACGCTGAAGCTTTCTTT.

This clone was counted only a few times. V is TRBV7-2 and J is TRBJ1-1; D uncertain. The CDR3 runs to 13 residues. Trimming took 5 bases from V and 3 from J, leaving 10 bases between them. The germline V gene has CDR1 SGHTA and CDR2 FQGNSA. As DNA, the CDR3 is TGTGCCAGCAGCCAGCCGCGGCACACTGAAGCTTTCTTT. Translated: CASSQPRHTEAFF.

The genes are TRBV9 and TRBJ2-5; D gene ambiguous. The J call is in doubt because the DNA end fits TRBJ2-7 better. This CDR3 has 14 amino acids. Germline values: CDR1 SGDLS, CDR2 YYNGEE. CDR3 amino acids: CASSANLESLEQYF. CDR3 nucleotides: TGTGCCAGCAGCGCCAATTTGGAGTCTCTCGAGCAGTACTTC.

Only a few counts were recorded for this clone. This chain joins TRBV11-2 and TRBJ2-7; perhaps TRBD1 as D (6 bases). CDR3 size: 12 residues. CDR1 and CDR2 from the germline V gene are SGHAT and FQNNGV. The V end was cut by 5 bases, the J end by 4 bases, with 9 bases between. The DNA for the CDR3 is TGTGCCAGCAGCACAGGACAGTACGAGCAGTACTTC. It is translated as CASSTGQYEQYF.

The V call is TRBV5-4, the J call TRBJ2-2; 9 bases are a match to TRBD2. This CDR3 is built from 16 residues. Germline V CDR1 and CDR2: SGHNT, YYREEE (reference sequence). The V segment lost 0 bases and the J segment 6 bases; nucleotides outside the gene matches: 6. CDR3 protein: CASSLEAGGRAGELFF. CDR3 nucleotide sequence: TGTGCCAGCAGCTTGGAGGCGGGAGGGAGGGCCGGGGAGCTGTTTTTT.